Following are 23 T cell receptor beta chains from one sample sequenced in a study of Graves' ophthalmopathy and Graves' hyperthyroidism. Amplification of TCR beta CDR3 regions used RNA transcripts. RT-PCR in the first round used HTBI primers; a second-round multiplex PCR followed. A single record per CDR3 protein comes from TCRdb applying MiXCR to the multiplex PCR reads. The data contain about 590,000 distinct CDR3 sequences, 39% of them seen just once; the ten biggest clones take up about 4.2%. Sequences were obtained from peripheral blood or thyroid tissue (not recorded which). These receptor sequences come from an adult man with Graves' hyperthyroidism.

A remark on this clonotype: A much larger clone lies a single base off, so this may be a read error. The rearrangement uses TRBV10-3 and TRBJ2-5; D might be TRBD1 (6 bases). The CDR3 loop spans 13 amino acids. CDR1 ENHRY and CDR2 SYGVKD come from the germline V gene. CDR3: CAIMRDTQEAQYF. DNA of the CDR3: TGTGCCATCATGAGGGACACCCAAGAGGCCCAGTACTTC.

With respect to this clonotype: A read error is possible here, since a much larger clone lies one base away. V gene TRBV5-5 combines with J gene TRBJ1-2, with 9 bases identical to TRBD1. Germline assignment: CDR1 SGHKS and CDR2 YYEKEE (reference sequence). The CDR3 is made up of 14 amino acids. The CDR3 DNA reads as TGTGCCGGCAGCGGGATAGACAGGGGGGAAGGCTACACCTTC. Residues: CAGSGIDRGEGYTF.

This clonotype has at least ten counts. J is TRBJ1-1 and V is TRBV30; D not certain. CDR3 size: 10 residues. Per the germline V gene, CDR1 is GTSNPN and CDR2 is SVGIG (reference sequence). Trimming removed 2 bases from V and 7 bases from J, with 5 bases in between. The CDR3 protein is CAWSTNEAFF. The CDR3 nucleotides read TGTGCCTGGAGTACTAATGAAGCTTTCTTT.

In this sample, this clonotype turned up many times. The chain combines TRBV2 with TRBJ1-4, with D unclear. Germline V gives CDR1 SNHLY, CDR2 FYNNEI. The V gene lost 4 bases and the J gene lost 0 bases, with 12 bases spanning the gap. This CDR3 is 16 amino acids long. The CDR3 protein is CASSGQNRATNEKLFF. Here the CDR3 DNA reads TGTGCCAGCAGTGGGCAGAATCGTGCAACTAATGAAAAACTGTTTTTT.

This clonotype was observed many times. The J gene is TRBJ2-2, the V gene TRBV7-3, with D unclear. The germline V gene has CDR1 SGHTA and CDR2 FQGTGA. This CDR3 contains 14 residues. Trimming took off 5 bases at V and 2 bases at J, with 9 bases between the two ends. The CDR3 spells CASSEHTNTGELFF. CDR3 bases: TGTGCCAGCAGCGAGCACACTAACACCGGGGAGCTGTTTTTT.

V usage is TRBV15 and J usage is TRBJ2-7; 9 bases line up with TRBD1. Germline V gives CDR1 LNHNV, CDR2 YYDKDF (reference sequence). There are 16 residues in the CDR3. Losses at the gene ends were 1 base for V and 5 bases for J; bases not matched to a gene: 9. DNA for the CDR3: TGTGCCACCAGCAGAGTGCTTTGGACAGGGGTCAACGAGCAGTACTTC. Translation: CATSRVLWTGVNEQYF.

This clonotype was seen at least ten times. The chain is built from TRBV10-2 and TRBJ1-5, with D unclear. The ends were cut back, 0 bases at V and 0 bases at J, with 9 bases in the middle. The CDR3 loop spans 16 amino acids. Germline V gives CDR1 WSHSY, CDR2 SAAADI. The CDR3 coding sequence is TGCGCCAGCAGTGAGTCGTTAAGATATAGCAATCAGCCCCAGCATTTT. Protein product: CASSESLRYSNQPQHF.

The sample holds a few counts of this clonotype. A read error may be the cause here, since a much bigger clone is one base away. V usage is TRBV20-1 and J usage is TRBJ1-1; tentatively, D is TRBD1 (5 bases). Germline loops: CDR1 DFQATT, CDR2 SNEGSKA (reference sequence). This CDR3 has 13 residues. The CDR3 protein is CSATRQTYTEASF. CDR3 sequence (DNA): TGCAGTGCTACGAGACAGACCTACACTGAAGCTTCCTTT.

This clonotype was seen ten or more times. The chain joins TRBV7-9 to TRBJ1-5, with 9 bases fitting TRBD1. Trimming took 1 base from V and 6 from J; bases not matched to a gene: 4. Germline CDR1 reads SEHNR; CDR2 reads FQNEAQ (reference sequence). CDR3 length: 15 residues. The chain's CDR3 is CASSLGGQGSQPQHF. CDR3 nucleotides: TGTGCCAGCAGCTTAGGTGGACAGGGGTCTCAGCCCCAGCATTTT. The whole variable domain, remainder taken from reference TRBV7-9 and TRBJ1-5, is DTGVSQNPRHKITKRGQNVTFRCDPISEHNRLYWYRQTLGQGPEFLTYFQNEAQLEKSRLLSDRFSAERPKGSFSTLEIQRTEQGDSAMYLCASSLGGQGSQPQHFGDGTRLSIL.

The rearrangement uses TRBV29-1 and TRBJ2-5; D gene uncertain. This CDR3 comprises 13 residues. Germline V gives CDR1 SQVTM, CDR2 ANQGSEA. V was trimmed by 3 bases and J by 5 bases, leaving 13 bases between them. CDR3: CSVEKQAMETQYF. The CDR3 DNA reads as TGCAGCGTTGAGAAGCAGGCCATGGAGACCCAGTACTTC.

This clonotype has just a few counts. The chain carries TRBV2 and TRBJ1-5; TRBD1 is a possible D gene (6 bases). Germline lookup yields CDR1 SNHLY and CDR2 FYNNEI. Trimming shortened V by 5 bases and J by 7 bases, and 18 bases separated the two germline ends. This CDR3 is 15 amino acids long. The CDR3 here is CASSSRGGAGQPQHF. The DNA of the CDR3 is TGTGCCAGCAGTTCCCGCGGGGGCGCTGGGCAGCCCCAGCATTTT. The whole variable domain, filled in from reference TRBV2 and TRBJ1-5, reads EPEVTQTPSHQVTQMGQEVILRCVPISNHLYFYWYRQILGQKVEFLVSFYNNEISEKSEIFDDQFSVERPDGSNFTLKIRSTKLEDSAMYFCASSSRGGAGQPQHFGDGTRLSIL.

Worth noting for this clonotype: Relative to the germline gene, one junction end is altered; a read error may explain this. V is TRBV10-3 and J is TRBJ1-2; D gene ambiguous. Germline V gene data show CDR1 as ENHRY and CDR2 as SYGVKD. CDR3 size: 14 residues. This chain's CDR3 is CAISEGRSKHGHTF. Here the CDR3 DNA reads TGTGCCATCAGTGAGGGACGGTCGAAGCATGGCCACACCTTC.

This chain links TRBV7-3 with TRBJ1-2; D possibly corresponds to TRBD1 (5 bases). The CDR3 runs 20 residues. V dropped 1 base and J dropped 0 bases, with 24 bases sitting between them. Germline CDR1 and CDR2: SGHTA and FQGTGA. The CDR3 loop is CASSLSGGVQFQLANYGYTF. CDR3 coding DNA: TGTGCCAGCAGCTTAAGCGGGGGTGTACAATTTCAGTTAGCTAACTATGGCTACACCTTC. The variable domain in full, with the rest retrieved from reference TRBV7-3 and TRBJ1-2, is GAGVSQTPSNKVTEKGKYVELRCDPISGHTALYWYRQSLGQGPEFLIYFQGTGAADDSGLPNDRFFAVRPEGSVSTLKIQRTERGDSAVYLCASSLSGGVQFQLANYGYTFGSGTRLTVV.

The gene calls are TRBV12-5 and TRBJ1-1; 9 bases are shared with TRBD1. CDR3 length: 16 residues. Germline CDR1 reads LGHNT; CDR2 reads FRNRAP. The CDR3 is CASSPGTGYFGTEAFF. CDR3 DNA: TGTGCCAGCAGTCCCGGGACAGGGTATTTCGGCACTGAAGCTTTCTTT.

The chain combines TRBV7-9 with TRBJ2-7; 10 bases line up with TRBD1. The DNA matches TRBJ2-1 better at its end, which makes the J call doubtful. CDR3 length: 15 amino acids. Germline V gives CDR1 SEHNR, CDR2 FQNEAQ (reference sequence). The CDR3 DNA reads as TGTGCCAGCACCTCAGGACAGGGGGGCTACAATGAGCAGTTCTTC. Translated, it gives CASTSGQGGYNEQFF.

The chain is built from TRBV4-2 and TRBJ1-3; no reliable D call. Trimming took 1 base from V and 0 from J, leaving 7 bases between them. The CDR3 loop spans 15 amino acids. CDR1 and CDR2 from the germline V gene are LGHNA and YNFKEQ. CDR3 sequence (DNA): TGTGCCAGCAGCCAAGTAGGAGGCTCTGGAAACACCATATATTTT. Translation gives CASSQVGGSGNTIYF.

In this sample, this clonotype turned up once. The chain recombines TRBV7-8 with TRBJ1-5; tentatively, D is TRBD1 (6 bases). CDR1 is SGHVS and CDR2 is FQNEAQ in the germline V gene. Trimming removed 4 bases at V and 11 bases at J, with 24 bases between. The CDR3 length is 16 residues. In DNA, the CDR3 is TGTGCCAGCAGCTCGAGGGGGACTAGTATATTAGAGACCCAGCATTTT. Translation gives CASSSRGTSILETQHF. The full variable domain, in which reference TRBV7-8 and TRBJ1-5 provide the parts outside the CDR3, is GAGVSQSPRYKVAKRGQDVALRCDPISGHVSLFWYQQALGQGPEFLTYFQNEAQLDKSGLPSDRFFAERPEGSVSTLKIQRTQQEDSAVYLCASSSRGTSILETQHFGDGTRLSIL.

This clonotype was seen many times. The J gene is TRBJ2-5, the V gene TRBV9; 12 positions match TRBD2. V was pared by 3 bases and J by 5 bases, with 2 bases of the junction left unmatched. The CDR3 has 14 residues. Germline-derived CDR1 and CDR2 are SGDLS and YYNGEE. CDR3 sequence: CASSGLAGEETQYF. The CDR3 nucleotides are TGTGCCAGCAGCGGACTAGCGGGGGAGGAGACCCAGTACTTC. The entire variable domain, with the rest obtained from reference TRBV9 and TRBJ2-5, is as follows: DSGVTQTPKHLITATGQRVTLRCSPRSGDLSVYWYQQSLDQGLQFLIQYYNGEERAKGNILERFSAQQFPDLHSELNLSSLELGDSALYFCASSGLAGEETQYFGPGTRLLVL.

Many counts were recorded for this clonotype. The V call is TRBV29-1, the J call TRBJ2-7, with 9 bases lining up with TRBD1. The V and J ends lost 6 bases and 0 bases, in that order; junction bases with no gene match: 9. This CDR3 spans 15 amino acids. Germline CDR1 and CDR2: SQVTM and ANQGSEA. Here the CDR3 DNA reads TGCAGCGTAGAACCTGGGACAGGGAGCTCCTACGAGCAGTACTTC. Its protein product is CSVEPGTGSSYEQYF.

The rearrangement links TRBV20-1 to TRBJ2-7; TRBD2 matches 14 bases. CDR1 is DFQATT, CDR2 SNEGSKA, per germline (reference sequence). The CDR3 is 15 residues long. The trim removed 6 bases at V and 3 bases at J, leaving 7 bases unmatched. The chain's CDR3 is CSASGTSGRFYEQYF. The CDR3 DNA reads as TGCAGTGCGTCCGGGACTAGCGGGAGATTCTACGAGCAGTACTTC.

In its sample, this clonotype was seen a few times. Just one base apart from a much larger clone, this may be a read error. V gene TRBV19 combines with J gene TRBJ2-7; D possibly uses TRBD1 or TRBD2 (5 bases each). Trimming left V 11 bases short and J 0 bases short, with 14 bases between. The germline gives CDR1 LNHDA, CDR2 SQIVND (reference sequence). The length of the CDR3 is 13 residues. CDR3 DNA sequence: TGTGCCGAGGACGAGGGGAACTCCTACGAGCAGTACTTC. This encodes CAEDEGNSYEQYF.

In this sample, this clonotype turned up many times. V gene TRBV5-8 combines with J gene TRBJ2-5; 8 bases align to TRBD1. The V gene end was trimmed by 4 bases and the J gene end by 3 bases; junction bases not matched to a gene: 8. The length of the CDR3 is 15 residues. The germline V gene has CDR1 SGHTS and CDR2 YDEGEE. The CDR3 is CASSPLRTGKETQYF. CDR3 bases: TGTGCCAGCAGCCCCTTACGGACAGGGAAAGAGACCCAGTACTTC.

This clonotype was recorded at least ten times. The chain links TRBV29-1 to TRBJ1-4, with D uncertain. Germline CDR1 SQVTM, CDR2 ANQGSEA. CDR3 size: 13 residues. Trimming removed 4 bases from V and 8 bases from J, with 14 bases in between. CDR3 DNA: TGCAGCGTTGGACTCGAACTCGGGGAAAAACTGTTTTTT. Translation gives CSVGLELGEKLFF.